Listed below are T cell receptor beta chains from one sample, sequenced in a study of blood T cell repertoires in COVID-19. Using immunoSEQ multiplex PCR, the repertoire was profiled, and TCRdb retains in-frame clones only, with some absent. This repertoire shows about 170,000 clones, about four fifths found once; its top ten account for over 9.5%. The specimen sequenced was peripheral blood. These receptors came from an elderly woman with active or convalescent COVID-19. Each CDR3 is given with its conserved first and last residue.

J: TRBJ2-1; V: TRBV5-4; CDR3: CASSLGGAGGDEQFF
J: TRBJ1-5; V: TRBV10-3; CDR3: CAISESRQSNQPQHF
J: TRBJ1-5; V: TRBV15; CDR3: CATSRGGQGNQPQHF
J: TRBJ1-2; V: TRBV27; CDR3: CASGGDRNYGYTF
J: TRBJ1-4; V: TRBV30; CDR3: CARTGGSREKLFF
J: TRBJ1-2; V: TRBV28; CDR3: CASTLEGVNYGYTF
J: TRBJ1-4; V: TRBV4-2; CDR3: CASSQGTGGSVATNEKLFF
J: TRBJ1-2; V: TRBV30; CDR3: CAWSATGNGYTF
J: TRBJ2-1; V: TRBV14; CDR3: CASSPWGPGNEQFF
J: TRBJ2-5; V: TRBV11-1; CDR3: CASSEQGQGGKTQYF
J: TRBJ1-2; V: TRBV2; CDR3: CASKPTTGYGYTF
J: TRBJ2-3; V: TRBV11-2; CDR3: CASSSPTSGTIDTQYF
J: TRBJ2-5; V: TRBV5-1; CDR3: CASSLDPQGQETQYF
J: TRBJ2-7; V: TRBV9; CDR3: CASSVVGRLNEQYF